The rows below give T cell receptor beta chains drawn from one sample of a study of post-analysis software for immune sequencing data. A single record per CDR3 protein comes from TCRdb applying MiXCR to the PCR reads. Of 380,000 or so distinct CDR3 sequences in the sample, less than 35% were seen once. Sequenced sample: blood. The receptors originated from a girl between 5 and 17 years old with multiple sclerosis. The CDR3 runs from the conserved cysteine through the conserved F or W. The D gene is left open where the match is weak. A row's size may be missing; if present it is once, few, many or a size class.

size	V	J	D	CDR3	DNA
-	TRBV18	TRBJ2-3	-	CASSPLTSSTDTQYF	TGTGCCAGCTCACCACTCACTAGTTCCACAGATACGCAGTATTTT
-	TRBV27	TRBJ2-1	TRBD1	CASSASSSVTGGPYNEQFF	TGTGCCAGCAGTGCCTCCTCATCCGTGACAGGGGGCCCCTACAATGAGCAGTTCTTC
-	TRBV20-1	TRBJ2-5	-	CNAPRREETQYF	TGCAATGCACCCCGTCGGGAAGAGACCCAGTACTTC
few	TRBV6-6	TRBJ2-3	-	CASSYSLSAQYF	TGTGCCAGCAGTTACTCGCTCTCTGCGCAGTATTTT
-	TRBV3-1	TRBJ2-7	-	CASSQWTASYEQYF	TGTGCCAGCAGCCAATGGACAGCCTCCTACGAGCAGTACTTC
few	TRBV4-1	TRBJ2-7	-	CASSQERTDFYEQYF	TGCGCCAGCAGCCAAGAGAGGACGGATTTTTACGAGCAGTACTTC
few	TRBV4-1	TRBJ2-7	-	CASSQDRDDGYEQYF	TGCGCCAGCAGCCAAGATCGGGATGACGGCTACGAGCAGTACTTC
-	TRBV28	TRBJ2-7	-	CASSLEGEVYEQYF	TGTGCCAGCAGTTTAGAGGGAGAGGTCTACGAGCAGTACTTC
-	TRBV12-3/TRBV12-4	TRBJ2-1	-	CASRANRLYNEQFF	TGTGCCAGCAGAGCCAACCGTTTGTACAATGAGCAGTTCTTC
few	TRBV12-3/TRBV12-4	TRBJ2-1	-	CASSLSSVEQFF	TGTGCCAGCAGTTTATCGAGCGTTGAGCAGTTCTTC
-	TRBV24-1	TRBJ1-4	-	CATSDGRYGKLFF	TGTGCCACCAGTGATGGGAGGTATGGGAAACTGTTTTTT